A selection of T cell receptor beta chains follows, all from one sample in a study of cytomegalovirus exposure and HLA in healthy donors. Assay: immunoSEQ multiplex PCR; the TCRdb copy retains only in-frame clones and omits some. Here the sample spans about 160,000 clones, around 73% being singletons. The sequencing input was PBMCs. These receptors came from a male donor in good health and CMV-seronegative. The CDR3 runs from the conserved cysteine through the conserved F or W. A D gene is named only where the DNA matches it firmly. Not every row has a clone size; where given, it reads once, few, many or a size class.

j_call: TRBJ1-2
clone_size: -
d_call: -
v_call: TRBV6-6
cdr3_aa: CATTTGRGYGYTF
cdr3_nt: TGTGCCACCACAACGGGCAGGGGCTATGGCTACACCTTC

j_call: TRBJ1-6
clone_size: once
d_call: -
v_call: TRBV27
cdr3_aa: CASSLEQSSYNSPLHF
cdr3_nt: TGTGCCAGCAGTTTAGAACAGAGCTCCTATAATTCACCCCTCCACTTT

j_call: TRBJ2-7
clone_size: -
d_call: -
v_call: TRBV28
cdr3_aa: CASRPGTYEQYF
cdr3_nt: TGTGCCAGCAGGCCAGGGACCTACGAGCAGTACTTC

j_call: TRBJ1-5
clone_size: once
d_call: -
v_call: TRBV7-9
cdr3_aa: CASSSWGGAPHQPQHF
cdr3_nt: TGTGCCAGCAGCTCCTGGGGGGGGGCGCCCCATCAGCCCCAGCATTTT

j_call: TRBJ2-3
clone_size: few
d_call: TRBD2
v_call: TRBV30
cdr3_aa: CAWSSVSGRADTQYF
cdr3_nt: TGTGCCTGGAGTTCGGTTAGCGGGAGGGCAGATACGCAGTATTTT

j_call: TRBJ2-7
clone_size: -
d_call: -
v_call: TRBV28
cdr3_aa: CASSLDSSSSYEQYF
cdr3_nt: TGTGCCAGCAGTCTGGACAGTTCCAGCTCCTACGAGCAGTACTTC

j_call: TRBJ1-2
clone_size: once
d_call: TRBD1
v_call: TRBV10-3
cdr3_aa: CAISDRQGANYGYTF
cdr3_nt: TGTGCCATCAGTGATCGACAGGGAGCTAACTATGGCTACACCTTC

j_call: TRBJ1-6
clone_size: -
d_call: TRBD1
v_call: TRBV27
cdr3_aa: CASSLYSDRVYSPLHF
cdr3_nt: TGTGCCAGCAGTTTATACTCCGACAGGGTGTATTCACCCCTCCACTTT

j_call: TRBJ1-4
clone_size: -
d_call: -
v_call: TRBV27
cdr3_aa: CASSLSTWSGEKLFF
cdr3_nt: TGTGCCAGCAGTTTAAGTACATGGTCTGGTGAAAAACTGTTTTTT

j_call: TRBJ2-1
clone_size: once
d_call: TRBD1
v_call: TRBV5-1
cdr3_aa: CASSLGVTGGTNEQFF
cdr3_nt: TGCGCCAGCAGCTTGGGAGTGACAGGGGGAACCAATGAGCAGTTCTTC

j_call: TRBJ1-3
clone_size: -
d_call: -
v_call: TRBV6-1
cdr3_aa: CASTTGQGDTIYF
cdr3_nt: TGTGCCAGCACCACAGGACAAGGGGACACCATATATTTT

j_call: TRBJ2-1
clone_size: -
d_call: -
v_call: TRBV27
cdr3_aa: CASSFKGVYNEQFF
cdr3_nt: TGTGCCAGCAGTTTCAAGGGGGTCTACAATGAGCAGTTCTTC

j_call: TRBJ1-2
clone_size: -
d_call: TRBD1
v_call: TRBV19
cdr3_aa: CASSMEGGVWYGYTF
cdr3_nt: TGTGCCAGTAGTATGGAAGGGGGCGTGTGGTATGGCTACACCTTC

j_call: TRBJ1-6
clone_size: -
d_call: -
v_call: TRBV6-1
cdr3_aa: CASSESSPLHF
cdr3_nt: TGTGCCAGCAGTGAGAGTTCACCCCTCCACTTT

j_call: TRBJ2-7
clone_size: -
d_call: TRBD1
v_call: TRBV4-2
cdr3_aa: CASSQATGRYEQYF
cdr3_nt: TGTGCCAGCAGCCAAGCGACAGGGCGCTACGAGCAGTACTTC

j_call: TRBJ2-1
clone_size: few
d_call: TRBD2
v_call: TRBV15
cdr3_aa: CATSRGSGSYNEQFF
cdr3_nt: TGTGCCACCAGCAGAGGGAGCGGGAGCTACAATGAGCAGTTCTTC

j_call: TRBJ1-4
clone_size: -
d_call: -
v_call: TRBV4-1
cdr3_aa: CASSQGDTREAYEKLFF
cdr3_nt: TGCGCCAGCAGCCAAGGGGACACTCGAGAGGCCTATGAAAAACTGTTTTTT

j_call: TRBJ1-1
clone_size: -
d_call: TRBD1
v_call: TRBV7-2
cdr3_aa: CASSSDRGYTEAFF
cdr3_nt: TGTGCCAGCAGTTCGGACAGGGGGTACACTGAAGCTTTCTTT

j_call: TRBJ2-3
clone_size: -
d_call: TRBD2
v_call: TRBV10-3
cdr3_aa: CAIRGTSGIEDTQYF
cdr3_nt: TGTGCCATCAGGGGGACTAGCGGGATTGAAGATACGCAGTATTTT

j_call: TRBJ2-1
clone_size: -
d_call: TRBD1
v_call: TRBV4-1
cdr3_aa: CASSGPGTAYNEQFF
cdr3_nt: TGCGCCAGCAGCGGCCCCGGGACAGCCTACAATGAGCAGTTCTTC

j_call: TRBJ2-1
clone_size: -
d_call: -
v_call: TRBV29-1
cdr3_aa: CSGKSTEDNEQFF
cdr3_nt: TGCAGCGGTAAAAGTACAGAAGACAATGAGCAGTTCTTC

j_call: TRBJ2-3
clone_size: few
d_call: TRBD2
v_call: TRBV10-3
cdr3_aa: CAISESIERGITDTQYF
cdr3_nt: TGTGCCATCAGTGAGTCGATTGAGCGGGGAATCACAGATACGCAGTATTTT

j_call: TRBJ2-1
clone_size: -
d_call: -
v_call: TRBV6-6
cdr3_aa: CASSYSVGGTLEQFF
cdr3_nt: TGTGCCAGCAGTTACTCTGTGGGAGGGACATTAGAGCAGTTCTTC

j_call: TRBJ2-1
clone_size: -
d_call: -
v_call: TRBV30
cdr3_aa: CAWSKQDNEQFF
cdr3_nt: TGTGCCTGGAGTAAACAGGACAATGAGCAGTTCTTC

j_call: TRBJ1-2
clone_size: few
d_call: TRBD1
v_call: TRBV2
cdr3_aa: CAIGGRGQSGYTF
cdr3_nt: TGTGCCATCGGTGGCAGGGGGCAGAGTGGCTACACCTTC

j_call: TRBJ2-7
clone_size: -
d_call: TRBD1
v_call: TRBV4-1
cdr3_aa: CASSQFRDRDEQYF
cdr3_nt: TGCGCCAGCAGCCAATTTCGGGACAGGGACGAGCAGTACTTC

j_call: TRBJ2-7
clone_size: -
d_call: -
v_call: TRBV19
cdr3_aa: CASSNRSYEQYF
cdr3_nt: TGTGCCAGTAGTAACAGATCCTACGAGCAGTACTTC

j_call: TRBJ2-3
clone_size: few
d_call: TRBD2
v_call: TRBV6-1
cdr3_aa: CASSGSGGADTQYF
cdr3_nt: TGTGCCAGCAGTGGTAGCGGGGGGGCAGATACGCAGTATTTT

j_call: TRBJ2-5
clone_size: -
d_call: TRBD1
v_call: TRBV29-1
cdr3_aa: CSGRQGQETQYF
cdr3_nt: TGCAGCGGCAGACAGGGCCAAGAGACCCAGTACTTC

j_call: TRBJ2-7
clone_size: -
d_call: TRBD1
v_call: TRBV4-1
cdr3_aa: CASSQEGTGRDEQYF
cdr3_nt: TGCGCCAGCAGCCAAGAGGGGACAGGGAGGGACGAGCAGTACTTC

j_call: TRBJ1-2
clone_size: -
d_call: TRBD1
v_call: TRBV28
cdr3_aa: CASSDPTGGFHGYTF
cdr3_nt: TGTGCCAGCAGCGACCCGACAGGGGGCTTTCATGGCTACACCTTC

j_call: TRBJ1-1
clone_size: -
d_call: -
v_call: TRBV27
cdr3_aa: CASSLRGAGTEAFF
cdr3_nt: TGTGCCAGCAGTTTACGGGGGGCAGGGACTGAAGCTTTCTTT

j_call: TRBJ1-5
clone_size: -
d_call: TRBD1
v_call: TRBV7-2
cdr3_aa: CASSLLGRDRGNQPQHF
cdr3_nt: TGTGCCAGCAGCTTACTGGGGCGGGACAGGGGGAATCAGCCCCAGCATTTT

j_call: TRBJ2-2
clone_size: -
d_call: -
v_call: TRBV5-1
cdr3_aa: CASRQGGGVYTGELFF
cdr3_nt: TGCGCCAGCCGGCAAGGCGGGGGCGTTTACACCGGGGAGCTGTTTTTT

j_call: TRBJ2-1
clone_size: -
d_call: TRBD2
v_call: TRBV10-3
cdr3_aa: CAISERLAGGPRSSNEQFF
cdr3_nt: TGTGCCATCAGTGAGAGACTAGCGGGGGGGCCCCGTAGCTCCAATGAGCAGTTCTTC

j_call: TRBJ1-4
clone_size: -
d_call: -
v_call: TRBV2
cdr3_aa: CASLEGGDEKLFF
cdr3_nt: TGTGCCAGTTTGGAAGGAGGAGATGAAAAACTGTTTTTT

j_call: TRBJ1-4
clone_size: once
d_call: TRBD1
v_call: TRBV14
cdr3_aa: CASSRVGRGFGTNEKLFF
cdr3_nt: TGTGCCAGCAGCCGTGTCGGCAGGGGGTTCGGAACTAATGAAAAACTGTTTTTT

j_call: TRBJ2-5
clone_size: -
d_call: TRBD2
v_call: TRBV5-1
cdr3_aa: CASSLAGGHQETQYF
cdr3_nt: TGCGCCAGCAGCCTAGCGGGGGGCCACCAAGAGACCCAGTACTTC